Here is one T cell receptor beta chain with its context. Its antigen is currently unknown. The sample is drawn from a study of cytomegalovirus exposure and HLA in healthy donors. Notes on the study in general: Later analysis identified a missense DCLRE1C variant that was linked to TCR beta V- and J-gene trimming. Looking again later, the authors saw that most CMV-associated TCR beta chains seemed HLA-restricted.

Germline loops: CDR1 SGDLS, CDR2 YYNGEE. The CDR3 consists of 16 residues. V shed 1 base and J 9 bases; nucleotides not matched to a gene: 10. PCR employed 60 Vbeta and 13 Jbeta primers. Sequenced by immunoSEQ multiplex PCR; TCRdb stores in-frame clones only, minus some. This sample has about 64,000 clones, with 60% to 85% found just once. This TCR derives from a male donor in good health and CMV-seropositive. The chain recombines TRBV9 with TRBJ2-1; 10 bases align to TRBD2. The sample was PBMCs. The CDR3 nucleotides read TGTGCCAGCAGCGTAAATCTAGCGGGGGATCCCTTTGAGCAGTTCTTC. It codes for CASSVNLAGDPFEQFF.